This T cell receptor beta chain was captured by sequencing in a study of blood T cell repertoires in COVID-19. TCRdb keeps only in-frame clones here, not all; method: immunoSEQ multiplex PCR. This sample has more than 300,000 clones, with approximately 90% found just once. Germline CDR1 and CDR2: SGDLS and YYNGEE. CDR3 length: 15 amino acids. V lost 2 bases, J lost 10 bases, and 19 bases lay in between. The origin of this receptor is a woman aged 18 to 35 who had recovered from COVID-19. The chain employs TRBV9 and TRBJ2-1, with D maybe TRBD1 (6 bases). What was sequenced was peripheral blood. In DNA form, the CDR3 reads TGTGCCAGCAGCGTGGGAGATGGGGGCCCGACAGAGCAGTTCTTC. It translates to CASSVGDGGPTEQFF.